The 13 T cell receptor beta chains reported below all come from one sample, sequenced in a study of blood T cell repertoires in COVID-19 (dated by TCRdb to about 2020). Library generation was performed with the immunoSEQ multiplex PCR assay. In its TCRdb copy, this immuneACCESS table keeps in-frame sequences only and misses some clones. Where compared with another copy, unresolved V genes explain less than half of these, and the others have no known cause. The sample table lists 250,000 or so clones, roughly 80% of them with a count of one. Jointly, the top ten make up over 7.5% of the sample. Sequenced sample: peripheral blood. The receptors stem from an elderly man with acute or convalescent COVID-19.

This sequence joins TRBV24-1 and TRBJ1-4; 9 bases agree with TRBD1. The CDR3 spans 15 residues. V shed 3 bases and J 8 bases; nucleotides not matched to a gene: 6. Germline CDR1 and CDR2: KGHDR and SFDVKD. The CDR3 DNA reads TGTGCCACCAGTGATCCCGGGACAGGGCCGGAAAAACTGTTTTTT. Translation: CATSDPGTGPEKLFF.

The CDR3 DNA reads as TGTGCCACCAGTGATTGGAGGGTGTTGTACAATGAGCAGTTCTTC. This gives the protein CATSDWRVLYNEQFF. The chain joins TRBV24-1 to TRBJ2-1; D may be TRBD2 (6 bases). The CDR3 extends over 15 amino acids. The V gene's germline CDR1 is KGHDR and CDR2 SFDVKD. Trimming left V 2 bases short and J 4 bases short, with 11 bases between.

The chain combines TRBV9 with TRBJ1-3, with TRBD1 as a possible D gene (5 bases). V was cut by 1 base and J by 0 bases, with 26 bases left in between. Germline-derived CDR1 and CDR2 are SGDLS and YYNGEE. The CDR3 runs 21 residues. CDR3 coding DNA: TGTGCCAGCAGCGTAAGAGGAGGGGTAACGGAGACTTCCTACTCTGGAAACACCATATATTTT. Amino acids: CASSVRGGVTETSYSGNTIYF.

The V and J genes are TRBV5-6 and TRBJ2-7, with 9 bases fitting TRBD1. Unmatched junction bases numbered 8, after V lost 3 bases and J lost 4 bases. There are 15 residues in the CDR3. Germline CDR1 is SGHDT and CDR2 is YYEEEE. CDR3 loop: CASSSPGQGAYEQYF. CDR3 nucleotides: TGTGCCAGCAGCTCCCCGGGACAGGGAGCTTACGAGCAGTACTTC.

The V call is TRBV27, the J call TRBJ2-4, with D possibly matching TRBD2 (5 bases). CDR1 is MNHEY and CDR2 is SMNVEV in the germline V gene (reference sequence). Trimming took 4 bases from V and 8 from J, leaving 15 bases between them. The CDR3 has 14 amino acids. The DNA for the CDR3 is TGTGCCAGCAGTTGGAGGCCGTTCGGGGACATTCAGTACTTC. Translating gives CASSWRPFGDIQYF.

V and J are TRBV30 and TRBJ1-2, with D tentatively TRBD1 (5 bases). The ends were cut back, 4 bases at V and 0 bases at J, with 15 bases in the middle. CDR1 is GTSNPN and CDR2 is SVGIG in the germline V gene (reference sequence). The CDR3 is 15 amino acids. The CDR3 region is CAWTLGTYTNYGYTF. The CDR3 nucleotides read TGTGCCTGGACCCTAGGGACTTATACTAACTATGGCTACACCTTC.

V usage is TRBV28 and J usage is TRBJ1-6, with TRBD1 identical over 9 bases. The V gene end was trimmed by 6 bases and the J gene end by 7 bases; junction bases not matched to a gene: 7. Germline values: CDR1 MDHEN, CDR2 SYDVKM. The CDR3 runs to 15 residues. CDR3 nucleotide sequence: TGTGCCAGCAGCTTCGGACAGGGGATCAATTCACCCCTCCACTTT. This gives the protein CASSFGQGINSPLHF.

This clone occurred a few times. V and J are TRBV6-5 and TRBJ1-4, with D perhaps TRBD1 (6 bases). There are 15 residues in the CDR3. V was pared by 6 bases and J by 5 bases, with 16 bases between. Germline CDR1 reads MNHEY; CDR2 reads SVGAGI. CDR3 sequence reads: CASSLRGVGNEKLFF. DNA of the CDR3: TGTGCCAGCAGCCTCAGGGGTGTAGGGAATGAAAAACTGTTTTTT.

V usage is TRBV11-2 and J usage is TRBJ2-7; no clear D. Germline V gene data show CDR1 as SGHAT and CDR2 as FQNNGV. The V gene lost 0 bases and the J gene lost 6 bases, with 9 bases spanning the gap. This CDR3 region has 13 residues. The CDR3: CASSLDTETEQYF. The CDR3 DNA is TGTGCCAGCAGCTTAGATACGGAGACCGAGCAGTACTTC.

V gene TRBV24-1 combines with J gene TRBJ1-5; 7 bases match TRBD1. Germline CDR1 and CDR2: KGHDR and SFDVKD. Losses at the gene ends were 9 bases for V and 6 bases for J; bases not matched to a gene: 7. This CDR3 spans 13 amino acids. The CDR3 DNA reads as TGTGCCACCGATACAGGGGTTGGTCAGCCCCAGCATTTT. This codes for CATDTGVGQPQHF.

This chain uses TRBV29-1 with TRBJ2-5; unclear D gene. CDR1 SQVTM and CDR2 ANQGSEA come from the germline V gene. The CDR3 runs 10 residues. The ends were cut back, 4 bases at V and 6 bases at J, with 6 bases in the middle. CDR3 residues: CSVAWQTQYF. The CDR3, as DNA: TGCAGCGTTGCCTGGCAGACCCAGTACTTC.

The chain carries TRBV5-6 and TRBJ2-1; 8 bases agree with TRBD1. Trimming removed 0 bases from V and 2 bases from J; junction bases left unmatched: 4. The CDR3 totals 16 residues. CDR1 is SGHDT, CDR2 YYEEEE, per germline. This CDR3 is CASSLGRDRPYNEQFF. The CDR3 coding sequence is TGTGCCAGCAGCTTGGGACGGGACAGGCCCTACAATGAGCAGTTCTTC.

V and J are TRBV5-5 and TRBJ1-2; D is uncertain. Trimming cost V 1 base and J 7 bases, with 5 bases left between them. Looked up from germline, CDR1 is SGHKS and CDR2 is YYEKEE (reference sequence). CDR3 length equals 11 residues. The DNA for the CDR3 is TGTGCCAGCAGCTTGCTCGGTGGCTACACCTTC. Translating it yields CASSLLGGYTF.